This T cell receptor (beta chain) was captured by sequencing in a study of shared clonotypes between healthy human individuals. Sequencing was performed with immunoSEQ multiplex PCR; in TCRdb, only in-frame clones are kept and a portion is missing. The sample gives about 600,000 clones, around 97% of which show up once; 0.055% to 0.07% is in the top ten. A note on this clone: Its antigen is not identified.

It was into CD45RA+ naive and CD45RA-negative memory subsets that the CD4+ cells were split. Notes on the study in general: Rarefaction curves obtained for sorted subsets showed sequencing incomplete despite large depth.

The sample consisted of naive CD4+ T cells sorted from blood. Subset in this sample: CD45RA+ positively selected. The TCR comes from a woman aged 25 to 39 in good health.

CDR3 coding DNA: TGTGCCAGCAGCGGAGGGGAGCAGCATGAGCAGTTCTTC. Translated, it gives CASSGGEQHEQFF. The chain is built from TRBV6-1 and TRBJ2-1, with a tentative D call TRBD2 (6 bases). The germline V gene has CDR1 MNHNS and CDR2 SASEGT. Trimming took 6 bases from V and 8 from J, leaving 14 bases between them. There are 13 residues in the CDR3.